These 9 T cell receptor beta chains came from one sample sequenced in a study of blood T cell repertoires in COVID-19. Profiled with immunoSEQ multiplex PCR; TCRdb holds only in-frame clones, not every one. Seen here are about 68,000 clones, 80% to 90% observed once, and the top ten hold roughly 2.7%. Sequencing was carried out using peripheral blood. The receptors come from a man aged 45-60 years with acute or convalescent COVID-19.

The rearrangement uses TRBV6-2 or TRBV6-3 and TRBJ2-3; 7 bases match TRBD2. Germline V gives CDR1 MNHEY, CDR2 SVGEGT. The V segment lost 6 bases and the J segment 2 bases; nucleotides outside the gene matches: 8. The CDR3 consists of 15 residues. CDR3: CASSPETSPTDTQYF. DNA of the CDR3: TGTGCCAGCAGCCCCGAGACTAGCCCCACAGATACGCAGTATTTT.

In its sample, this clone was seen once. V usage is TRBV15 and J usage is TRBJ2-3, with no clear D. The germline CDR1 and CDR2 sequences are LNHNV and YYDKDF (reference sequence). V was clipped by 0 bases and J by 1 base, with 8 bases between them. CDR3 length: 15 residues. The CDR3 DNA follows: TGTGCCACCAGCAGAGAGTCCCCGGGCACAGATACGCAGTATTTT. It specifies CATSRESPGTDTQYF.

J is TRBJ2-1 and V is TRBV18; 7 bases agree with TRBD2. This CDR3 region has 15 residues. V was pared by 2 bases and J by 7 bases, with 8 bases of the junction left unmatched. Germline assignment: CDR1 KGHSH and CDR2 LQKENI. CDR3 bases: TGTGCCAGCTCACCAGATAGCGGGCGTGGAAATGAGCAGTTCTTC. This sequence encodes CASSPDSGRGNEQFF.

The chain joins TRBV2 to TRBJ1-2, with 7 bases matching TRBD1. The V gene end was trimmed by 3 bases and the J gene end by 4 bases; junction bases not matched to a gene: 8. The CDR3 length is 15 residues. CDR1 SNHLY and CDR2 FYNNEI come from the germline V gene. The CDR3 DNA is TGTGCCAGCAGTGATAGGGGCAGGGGGTCCTATGGCTACACCTTC. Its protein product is CASSDRGRGSYGYTF. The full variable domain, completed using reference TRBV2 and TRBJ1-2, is EPEVTQTPSHQVTQMGQEVILRCVPISNHLYFYWYRQILGQKVEFLVSFYNNEISEKSEIFDDQFSVERPDGSNFTLKIRSTKLEDSAMYFCASSDRGRGSYGYTFGSGTRLTVV.

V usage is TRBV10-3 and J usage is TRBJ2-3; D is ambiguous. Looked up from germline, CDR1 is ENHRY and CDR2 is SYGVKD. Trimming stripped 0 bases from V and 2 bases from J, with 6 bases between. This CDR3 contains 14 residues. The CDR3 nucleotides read TGTGCCATCAGTGAGTCTTCGGTCACAGATACGCAGTATTTT. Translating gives CAISESSVTDTQYF.

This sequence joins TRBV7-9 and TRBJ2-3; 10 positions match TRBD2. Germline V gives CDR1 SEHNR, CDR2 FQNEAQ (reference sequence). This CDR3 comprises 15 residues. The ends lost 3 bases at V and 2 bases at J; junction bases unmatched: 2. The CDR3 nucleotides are TGTGCCAGCAGCTTTCTAGCGGGAGACACAGATACGCAGTATTTT. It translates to CASSFLAGDTDTQYF.

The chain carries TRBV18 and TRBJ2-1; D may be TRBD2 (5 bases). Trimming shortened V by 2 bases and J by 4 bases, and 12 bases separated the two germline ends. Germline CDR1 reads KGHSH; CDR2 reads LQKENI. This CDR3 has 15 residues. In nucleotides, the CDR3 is TGTGCCAGCTCACCAAGTAGCGTTGTGTACAATGAGCAGTTCTTC. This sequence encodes CASSPSSVVYNEQFF.

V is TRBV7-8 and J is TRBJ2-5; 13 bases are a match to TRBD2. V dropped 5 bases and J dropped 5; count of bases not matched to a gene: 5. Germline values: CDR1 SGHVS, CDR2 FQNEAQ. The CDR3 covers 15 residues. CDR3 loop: CASSLGTSGMETQYF. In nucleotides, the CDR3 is TGTGCCAGCAGCCTCGGGACTAGCGGGATGGAGACCCAGTACTTC. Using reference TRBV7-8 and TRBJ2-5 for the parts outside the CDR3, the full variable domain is GAGVSQSPRYKVAKRGQDVALRCDPISGHVSLFWYQQALGQGPEFLTYFQNEAQLDKSGLPSDRFFAERPEGSVSTLKIQRTQQEDSAVYLCASSLGTSGMETQYFGPGTRLLVL.

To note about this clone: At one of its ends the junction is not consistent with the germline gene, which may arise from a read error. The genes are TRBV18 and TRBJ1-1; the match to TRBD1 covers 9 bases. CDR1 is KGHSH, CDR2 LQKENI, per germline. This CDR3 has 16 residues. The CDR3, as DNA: TGTGCCAGCTCACCCCCAGGGACAGGGTGGGAAACTGAAGCCTTCTTT. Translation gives CASSPPGTGWETEAFF.